The rows below give T cell receptor beta chains drawn from one sample of a study of control samples from healthy donors and cancer patients. Clones were sequenced by immunoSEQ multiplex PCR, and TCRdb holds only the in-frame ones, with some missing. The sample has about 160,000 clones; under 96% are singletons. The sample taken for sequencing was blood. These receptor sequences come from a woman in her twenties or thirties in good health. Each CDR3 is given with its conserved first and last residue. Each record gives: J gene, clone size, D gene, V gene, CDR3 length, CDR3 protein, CDR3 DNA. D genes are given only for firm matches. Size is omitted from some rows. Given values are once, few, many or a class for expanded clones.

TRBJ1-2	.	.	TRBV29-1	14	CSVEDHREGYGYTF	TGCAGCGTTGAAGACCACAGGGAGGGCTATGGCTACACCTTC
TRBJ2-5	.	.	TRBV28	12	CASSLPLETQYF	TGTGCCAGCAGTTTACCACTAGAGACCCAGTACTTC
TRBJ1-2	.	TRBD1	TRBV28	15	CASSKTGELAYGYTF	TGTGCCAGCAGTAAAACAGGGGAGCTGGCCTATGGCTACACCTTC
TRBJ2-3	.	.	TRBV6-5	12	CASSLLVNTQYF	TGTGCCAGCAGTTTACTAGTAAATACGCAGTATTTT
TRBJ1-1	.	.	TRBV6-5	12	CASSQWGTEAFF	TGTGCCAGCAGCCAGTGGGGGACTGAAGCTTTCTTT
TRBJ2-5	once	.	TRBV2	11	CASRVGETQYF	TGTGCCAGCAGGGTCGGCGAGACCCAGTACTTC
TRBJ2-1	.	.	TRBV19	16	CASSSFWEVVYNEQFF	TGTGCCAGTAGTTCCTTTTGGGAAGTGGTCTACAATGAGCAGTTCTTC
TRBJ2-2	.	.	TRBV28	16	CASSLGIGSNTGELFF	TGTGCCAGCAGTTTAGGGATTGGGTCCAACACCGGGGAGCTGTTTTTT
TRBJ2-7	.	.	TRBV19	13	CASRDGSSYEQYF	TGTGCCAGTAGAGACGGCAGTAGTTACGAGCAGTACTTC
TRBJ1-1	.	.	TRBV19	12	CASRTGNTEAFF	TGTGCCAGTAGAACCGGGAACACTGAAGCTTTCTTT
TRBJ2-1	once	TRBD1	TRBV2	13	CASSADRRNEQFF	TGTGCCAGCAGTGCGGACAGGCGTAATGAGCAGTTCTTC
TRBJ1-2	.	TRBD1	TRBV19	13	CASETGTGHGYTF	TGTGCCAGTGAAACCGGGACAGGGCATGGCTACACCTTC
TRBJ2-2	.	.	TRBV5-1	16	CASSSYIGTLGGELFF	TGCGCCAGCAGCTCCTATATCGGGACCCTCGGCGGGGAGCTGTTTTTT
TRBJ2-3	.	.	TRBV5-8	14	CASASLKRTDTQYF	TGTGCCAGCGCGTCGTTGAAGCGCACAGATACGCAGTATTTT
TRBJ2-2	.	.	TRBV7-9	14	CASSFLESTGELFF	TGTGCCAGCAGCTTCCTAGAAAGCACCGGGGAGCTGTTTTTT